Listed here are 15 T cell receptor beta chains from one sample, sequenced in a study of human T cells and chemical hapten exposure. Time point indicated: patch test 2, 6 weeks after DPC sensitization. The treatment denotes: therapeutic diphenylcyclopropenone sensitization with weekly scalp DPC. TCRdb itself ran the RACE reads through MiXCR, one entry per CDR3 protein. The sample has 330,000 or so distinct CDR3 sequences, about 6% seen once; the top ten hold more than 5.5%. The material was whole blood, obtained in connection with sensitization to the hapten diphenylcyclopropenone (DPC). Every receptor here comes from a woman aged 18 to 35 with alopecia areata. Some clones in this sample may be carry-over from other donors' samples.

The chain links TRBV20-1 to TRBJ1-5; a possible D gene is TRBD1 (5 bases). V was pared by 3 bases and J by 3 bases, with 9 bases between. Germline V gives CDR1 DFQATT, CDR2 SNEGSKA (reference sequence). The length of the CDR3 is 13 residues. In nucleotides, the CDR3 is TGCAGTGCTAGGGGGCTCTACAATCAGCCCCAGCATTTT. This codes for CSARGLYNQPQHF.

The chain employs TRBV10-3 and TRBJ2-3; D is perhaps TRBD2 (5 bases). Germline V gene sequence: CDR1 ENHRY, CDR2 SYGVKD. CDR3 length: 13 amino acids. V lost 7 bases to trimming and J lost 2 bases, with 10 bases between them. CDR3 region: CAIKGDTTDTQYF. The CDR3 coding sequence is TGTGCCATCAAGGGAGACACCACAGATACGCAGTATTTT.

This clonotype was detected many times. The chain carries TRBV7-2 and TRBJ2-3, with D possibly TRBD2 on 5 matching bases. Trimming shortened V by 6 bases and J by 6 bases, and 19 bases separated the two germline ends. CDR1 is SGHTA and CDR2 is FQGNSA in the germline V gene. The CDR3 contains 15 residues. CDR3 sequence: CASSVITGVSDTQYF. The CDR3, as DNA: TGTGCCAGCAGTGTAATCACCGGGGTTTCCGATACGCAGTATTTT.

The chain joins TRBV5-1 to TRBJ1-1; perhaps TRBD1 as D (5 bases). Trimming stripped 0 bases from V and 0 bases from J, with 9 bases between. This CDR3 contains 15 residues. Per germline, CDR1 SGHRS and CDR2 YFSETQ. In DNA form, the CDR3 reads TGCGCCAGCAGCTTGGAAGGGGTGATGAACACTGAAGCTTTCTTT. This codes for CASSLEGVMNTEAFF.

This clonotype showed up many times. The V and J genes are TRBV7-2 and TRBJ1-5; D remains unclear. CDR3 length: 13 amino acids. Trimming stripped 6 bases from V and 2 bases from J, with 8 bases between. Germline V gives CDR1 SGHTA, CDR2 FQGNSA. CDR3 nucleotide sequence: TGTGCCAGCAGTGGGGATGGCAATCAGCCCCAGCATTTT. It specifies CASSGDGNQPQHF.

Only a few counts were recorded for this clonotype. The rearrangement uses TRBV4-3 and TRBJ1-1; D is unclear. V lost 4 bases, J lost 5 bases, and 17 bases lay in between. CDR1 is LGHNA and CDR2 is YSLEER in the germline V gene. This CDR3 comprises 15 residues. CDR3 DNA sequence: TGCGCCAGCAGCCTAACGACACGGGCAGCTACTGAAGCTTTCTTT. It is translated as CASSLTTRAATEAFF.

This chain uses TRBV12-3 or TRBV12-4 with TRBJ1-6; 8 nucleotides align to TRBD1. After removal of 2 bases from V and 9 bases from J, the junction contained 3 bases not matched to a gene. CDR3 size: 14 residues. CDR3 protein: CASSLLQGVSPLHF. Here the CDR3 DNA reads TGTGCCAGCAGTTTACTACAGGGGGTTTCACCCCTCCACTTT.

This clonotype was seen many times. This chain's CDR3 is CASSTDRGNQPQHF. The CDR3 DNA is TGTGCCAGTAGTACCGACAGGGGAAATCAGCCCCAGCATTTT. The V gene is TRBV19, the J gene TRBJ1-5; 8 positions agree with TRBD1. Germline V gene lookup returns CDR1 LNHDA and CDR2 SQIVND (reference sequence). V trimming: 4 bases; J trimming: 4 bases; junction bases outside the gene matches: 3. CDR3 size: 14 residues.

The CDR3, as DNA: TGTGCCAGCAGCCACAGGGACCGGGGAGGGGCTGAAGCTTTCTTT. Its protein is CASSHRDRGGAEAFF. This sequence joins TRBV7-9 and TRBJ1-1; TRBD1 might be the D (6 bases). Germline CDR1 and CDR2: SEHNR and FQNEAQ (reference sequence). The CDR3 runs to 15 residues. Trimming stripped 5 bases from V and 6 bases from J, with 19 bases between.

This clonotype has at least ten counts. The V gene is TRBV7-9, the J gene TRBJ2-1; perhaps D is TRBD1 or TRBD2 (5 bases each). There are 16 residues in the CDR3. V was pared by 4 bases and J by 3 bases, with 16 bases between. In germline, CDR1 is SEHNR, CDR2 FQNEAQ (reference sequence). CDR3 region: CASSSGPGQRYNEQFF. The CDR3 nucleotides read TGTGCCAGCAGCTCGGGACCCGGCCAACGCTACAATGAGCAGTTCTTC.

This clonotype has only a few counts. V is TRBV6-1 and J is TRBJ1-6; 10 bases agree with TRBD1. The length of the CDR3 is 18 residues. CDR1 is MNHNS, CDR2 SASEGT, per germline. V lost 6 bases, J lost 9 bases, and 17 bases stayed unmatched. The CDR3 loop reads CASSLLGQGPHTGSPLHF. The CDR3 nucleotides are TGTGCCAGCAGCCTTTTGGGACAGGGGCCCCATACGGGTTCACCCCTCCACTTT.

This clonotype was observed at least ten times. This chain's CDR3 is CASSTGTSGELYEQYF. The DNA for the CDR3 is TGTGCCAGCAGTACCGGGACTAGCGGGGAATTGTACGAGCAGTACTTC. V gene TRBV5-5 combines with J gene TRBJ2-7; 13 nucleotides match TRBD2. This CDR3 spans 16 amino acids. In germline, CDR1 is SGHKS, CDR2 YYEKEE (reference sequence). J was trimmed by 4 bases and V by 5 bases; bases with no gene match: 9.

This clonotype was seen many times. V gene TRBV7-9 combines with J gene TRBJ2-2; D remains unclear. Germline V lookup: CDR1 SEHNR, CDR2 FQNEAQ (reference sequence). CDR3 length: 14 residues. V was trimmed by 5 bases and J by 3 bases, leaving 10 bases between them. The CDR3 here is CASSRAVYTGELFF. The CDR3 DNA reads TGTGCCAGCAGCCGGGCCGTATACACCGGGGAGCTGTTTTTT.

This clonotype was counted at least ten times. J is TRBJ2-1 and V is TRBV5-1; 8 positions agree with TRBD2. The CDR3 sequence is 16 residues long. The trim removed 2 bases at V and 2 bases at J, leaving 6 bases unmatched. Germline CDR1 and CDR2: SGHRS and YFSETQ. CDR3 DNA sequence: TGCGCCAGCAGCTTTATAGCGGGGCTGACCTACAATGAGCAGTTCTTC. It translates to CASSFIAGLTYNEQFF.

The chain recombines TRBV20-1 with TRBJ2-3, with TRBD1 matching over 9 bases. This CDR3 is built from 15 residues. V gave up 0 bases and J gave up 6 bases; unmatched junction bases: 7. CDR1 and CDR2 from the germline V gene are DFQATT and SNEGSKA (reference sequence). Here the CDR3 reads CSAREGTGFSDTQYF. In DNA, the CDR3 is TGCAGTGCTAGAGAAGGGACAGGGTTTTCGGATACGCAGTATTTT.